This TCR beta chain was found in a study of T cells in Graves' hyperthyroidism and ophthalmopathy. Study-level points and caveats: The model made its ophthalmopathy prediction, and onset followed a median roughly six months later. Most thyroid clonotypes expanded above 0.001 were also detected in blood.

Uncontrolled infection, other autoimmune disease, pregnancy or lactation barred patients from enrollment. The PBMCs had their origin in 7.5 to 10 ml of fresh peripheral blood. TCR beta CDR3 region amplification was performed from RNA transcripts. The study used the HTBI primer set for a first-round RT-PCR of the TCR CDR3. TCRdb called the multiplex PCR reads again in MiXCR, with one record for every CDR3 protein. The repertoire holds about 530,000 distinct CDR3 sequences, with 17% as singletons. As regards this clonotype: Its target is unknown. A much more abundant neighbour one base away suggests this may be a read error.

The sample taken for sequencing was blood. This clonotype was sampled from a woman in her late teens or twenties with Graves' ophthalmopathy.

In DNA, the CDR3 is TGTGCCATCAGTGTGGACAGGGCGCGTCAGCCCCAGCATTTT. Protein: CAISVDRARQPQHF. The V gene is TRBV6-1, the J gene TRBJ1-5, with 8 bases identical to TRBD1. Looked up from germline, CDR1 is MNHNS and CDR2 is SASEGT. The length of the CDR3 is 14 residues.